The 3 T cell receptor beta chains below come from one sample, sequenced in a study of follicular helper T cells after annual influenza vaccination. As for time point: 2015-2016 season, 7 days after influenza vaccination. The method was immunoSEQ multiplex PCR; TCRdb's version includes in-frame clones alone and lacks a portion of them. The table has over 8,000 clones, roughly 80% seen once. This sample comprised CXCR5- memory CD4+ T cells sorted from blood, obtained 7 days after influenza vaccination. Source of these receptors: an adult who received the influenza vaccine.

This sequence joins TRBV6-5 and TRBJ2-5; TRBD1 might be the D (6 bases). This CDR3 spans 13 amino acids. The germline V gene has CDR1 MNHEY and CDR2 SVGAGI. V gave up 2 bases and J gave up 5 bases, with 9 bases separating them. The CDR3 DNA is TGTGCCAGCAGTTACACAGGGTGGGAGACCCAGTACTTC. It yields the protein CASSYTGWETQYF.

The J gene is TRBJ2-7, the V gene TRBV23-1, with 7 bases matching TRBD1. TRBV23-1 has ORF status, its function being uncertain. CDR3 length equals 19 residues. V shed 3 bases, J shed 2 bases, and the junction held 19 bases outside the gene matches. The CDR3 loop reads CASSHPREAGTVFTYEQYF. The CDR3 nucleotides read TGCGCCAGCAGTCACCCTAGAGAGGCCGGGACAGTATTCACCTACGAGCAGTACTTC.

The rearrangement joins TRBV9 to TRBJ2-2, with a tentative D call TRBD1 (6 bases). V shed 1 base and J shed 2 bases, with 12 bases lying between them. Germline CDR1 SGDLS, CDR2 YYNGEE. The CDR3 contains 16 residues. In nucleotides, the CDR3 is TGTGCCAGCAGCGTACTTGTGGGGGCCAACACCGGGGAGCTGTTTTTT. Its translation: CASSVLVGANTGELFF.